The 7 T cell receptor beta chains presented below share a single source sample, sequenced in a study of cytomegalovirus exposure and HLA in healthy donors. Amplification used 60 Vbeta primers and 13 Jbeta primers. Profiling relied on immunoSEQ multiplex PCR, and the TCRdb table lists in-frame clones only, not all of them. Its table records around 130,000 clones. Sequenced material: PBMCs. The receptors stem from a woman aged 60-75 years in good health and CMV-seronegative.

This chain joins TRBV6-1 and TRBJ1-2, with D possibly being TRBD1 (6 bases). The CDR3 is made up of 15 amino acids. Germline CDR1 and CDR2: MNHNS and SASEGT. The V end was cut by 7 bases, the J end by 2 bases, with 17 bases between. CDR3 bases: TGTGCCAGCATTACCCCAGGGGCGCCCAACTATGGCTACACCTTC. Its translation is CASITPGAPNYGYTF.

V is TRBV7-3 and J is TRBJ2-5, with 8 bases aligning to TRBD1. Germline V gene data show CDR1 as SGHTA and CDR2 as FQGTGA. This CDR3 has 13 residues. J gave up 4 bases and V 5 bases, and 3 bases lay outside the gene matches. CDR3 in amino acids: CASSTGTGETQYF. The CDR3 nucleotides are TGTGCCAGCAGCACCGGGACAGGAGAGACCCAGTACTTC. Full variable domain (rest looked up from reference TRBV7-3 and TRBJ2-5): GAGVSQTPSNKVTEKGKYVELRCDPISGHTALYWYRQSLGQGPEFLIYFQGTGAADDSGLPNDRFFAVRPEGSVSTLKIQRTERGDSAVYLCASSTGTGETQYFGPGTRLLVL.

The chain links TRBV18 to TRBJ2-7; 8 positions agree with TRBD1. Per the germline V gene, CDR1 is KGHSH and CDR2 is LQKENI. The CDR3 consists of 13 residues. Trimming at V came to 4 bases and at J to 3 bases, leaving 2 bases not matched to a gene. Written as DNA, the CDR3 is TGTGCCAGCTCACGGGACAGGAGCTACGAGCAGTACTTC. As protein: CASSRDRSYEQYF.

J is TRBJ2-1 and V is TRBV11-2; TRBD2 matches at 12 bases. The CDR3 has 17 amino acids. CDR1 is SGHAT and CDR2 is FQNNGV in the germline V gene. V dropped 7 bases and J dropped 2; count of bases not matched to a gene: 9. CDR3 in DNA: TGTGCCAGCACTACGACTAGCGGGGGAACCACCTACAATGAGCAGTTCTTC. It is translated as CASTTTSGGTTYNEQFF.

J is TRBJ2-5 and V is TRBV12-5; 10 nucleotides align to TRBD2. J gave up 3 bases and V 1 base, and 8 bases lay outside the gene matches. The CDR3 is made up of 17 amino acids. Looked up from germline, CDR1 is LGHNT and CDR2 is FRNRAP. The CDR3 reads CASGLAELAGRKETQYF. In DNA, the CDR3 is TGTGCTAGTGGTTTGGCGGAACTAGCGGGAAGAAAAGAGACCCAGTACTTC.

V is TRBV7-6 and J is TRBJ1-2; possible D gene TRBD1, 5 bases. Germline lookup yields CDR1 SGHVS and CDR2 FNYEAQ. The CDR3 spans 14 residues. The germline V and J ends were trimmed by 5 bases and 4 bases, with 14 bases remaining between them. The CDR3 here is CASSKNMGPYGYTF. The DNA of the CDR3 is TGTGCCAGCAGCAAAAACATGGGGCCCTATGGCTACACCTTC.

The chain recombines TRBV28 with TRBJ2-2; D perhaps matches TRBD2 (6 bases). The V end lost 7 bases, the J end lost 0 bases, and 15 bases lay between the germline ends. The CDR3 sequence is 16 residues long. CDR1 is MDHEN, CDR2 SYDVKM, per germline. The CDR3 bases are TGTGCCAGCAAAGGGGCGGGATTAACGAACACCGGGGAGCTGTTTTTT. Translation: CASKGAGLTNTGELFF.